The 16 T cell receptor beta chains below were found in one sample sequenced in a study of T cell repertoires in cytomegalovirus infection. TCRdb processed the reads anew with MiXCR; each CDR3 protein has one entry. The table records 550,000 to 700,000 distinct CDR3 sequences, about 40% of them present only once. Antigens for these TCRs are unknown. The sequenced sample was cultured PBMCs, obtained from culture after CMV antigen stimulation. The receptors here all came from a human donor in good health (CMV status not recorded). Some clones in this sample may be carry-over from other donors' samples.

This chain connects TRBV7-8 to TRBJ2-3; D is possibly TRBD1 or TRBD2 (6 bases each). CDR1 is SGHVS, CDR2 FQNEAQ, per germline. The V end lost 8 bases, the J end lost 2 bases, and 29 bases lay between the germline ends. The CDR3 covers 19 residues. The CDR3 region has the DNA TGTGCCAGCCCCGACCCGCACTGGAGGGGGGACGAACCCACAGATACGCAGTATTTT. Its translation is CASPDPHWRGDEPTDTQYF. Together with reference TRBV7-8 and TRBJ2-3, the CDR3 gives the full variable domain: GAGVSQSPRYKVAKRGQDVALRCDPISGHVSLFWYQQALGQGPEFLTYFQNEAQLDKSGLPSDRFFAERPEGSVSTLKIQRTQQEDSAVYLCASPDPHWRGDEPTDTQYFGPGTRLTVL.

This clonotype has just a few counts. The chain is built from TRBV15 and TRBJ2-2; weak D call: TRBD2 (5 bases). Germline CDR1 LNHNV, CDR2 YYDKDF (reference sequence). This CDR3 spans 14 amino acids. V was clipped by 8 bases and J by 6 bases, with 16 bases between them. Written as DNA, the CDR3 is TGTGCCACCCGACCGCCCGGGCGGGCCGGGGAGCTGTTTTTT. Its translation is CATRPPGRAGELFF. The full variable domain, completed using reference TRBV15 and TRBJ2-2, is DAMVIQNPRYQVTQFGKPVTLSCSQTLNHNVMYWYQQKSSQAPKLLFHYYDKDFNNEADTPDNFQSRRPNTSFCFLDIRSPGLGDTAMYLCATRPPGRAGELFFGEGSRLTVL.

This clonotype occurred once. The chain recombines TRBV6-1 with TRBJ1-5; 7 bases align to TRBD1. Germline V lookup: CDR1 MNHNS, CDR2 SASEGT. V shed 0 bases and J 6 bases; nucleotides not matched to a gene: 5. The CDR3 runs 15 residues. CDR3 DNA sequence: TGTGCCAGCAGTGAAGCCGGACAGGTTGGTCAGCCCCAGCATTTT. This codes for CASSEAGQVGQPQHF.

This sequence joins TRBV6-5 and TRBJ2-5; TRBD2 is a possible D gene (5 bases). The ends were cut back, 0 bases at V and 0 bases at J, with 8 bases in the middle. The CDR3 totals 15 residues. CDR1 and CDR2 from the germline V gene are MNHEY and SVGAGI. CDR3 coding DNA: TGTGCCAGCAGTTACTCGCACGGGGACCAAGAGACCCAGTACTTC. As protein: CASSYSHGDQETQYF.

This clonotype was seen more than once but under ten times. This sequence joins TRBV20-1 and TRBJ2-7; no definite D call. Trimming removed 0 bases at V and 3 bases at J, with 15 bases between. Looked up from germline, CDR1 is DFQATT and CDR2 is SNEGSKA (reference sequence). The CDR3 consists of 15 residues. The CDR3 nucleotides are TGCAGTGCTAGAGAAGGTCCCGAACCGTACTACGAGCAGTACTTC. It codes for CSAREGPEPYYEQYF.

At least ten counts were recorded for this clonotype. This sequence joins TRBV7-2 and TRBJ2-1, with TRBD2 matching over 13 bases. The CDR3 loop spans 16 amino acids. Trimming took 2 bases from V and 7 from J; bases not matched to a gene: 5. Germline CDR1 SGHTA, CDR2 FQGNSA. CDR3 amino acids: CASSLPKLAGGNEQFF. In DNA form, the CDR3 reads TGTGCCAGCAGCTTACCGAAACTAGCGGGGGGGAATGAGCAGTTCTTC.

In its sample, this clonotype was seen a few times. CDR3: CASTGVQRPEAFF. In DNA, the CDR3 is TGTGCCAGCACCGGGGTCCAGCGGCCTGAAGCTTTCTTT. The chain combines TRBV2 with TRBJ1-1; D is ambiguous. V lost 7 bases to trimming and J lost 6 bases, with 15 bases between them. The CDR3 contains 13 residues. The germline gives CDR1 SNHLY, CDR2 FYNNEI. Full variable domain (rest looked up from reference TRBV2 and TRBJ1-1): EPEVTQTPSHQVTQMGQEVILRCVPISNHLYFYWYRQILGQKVEFLVSFYNNEISEKSEIFDDQFSVERPDGSNFTLKIRSTKLEDSAMYFCASTGVQRPEAFFGQGTRLTVV.

This clonotype was picked up a small number of times. The chain couples TRBV7-6 to TRBJ1-1; 7 positions match TRBD1. CDR3 length: 16 residues. With 7 bases clipped from V and 1 base from J, the junction kept 12 bases outside the gene matches. Germline V CDR1 and CDR2: SGHVS, FNYEAQ. CDR3 DNA: TGTGCCAGCAACCGCCCGGGGGCAGGGGGGAACACTGAAGCTTTCTTT. This translates into CASNRPGAGGNTEAFF.

The V gene is TRBV2, the J gene TRBJ2-3, with 9 bases that match TRBD1. J was trimmed by 6 bases and V by 5 bases; bases with no gene match: 6. The CDR3 has 14 amino acids. Germline-derived CDR1 and CDR2 are SNHLY and FYNNEI. CDR3 amino acids: CASSLDRGHDTQYF. The CDR3 DNA reads TGTGCCAGCAGTTTGGACAGGGGACACGATACGCAGTATTTT. Full variable domain (rest looked up from reference TRBV2 and TRBJ2-3): EPEVTQTPSHQVTQMGQEVILRCVPISNHLYFYWYRQILGQKVEFLVSFYNNEISEKSEIFDDQFSVERPDGSNFTLKIRSTKLEDSAMYFCASSLDRGHDTQYFGPGTRLTVL.

This clonotype was counted between two and nine times. The rearrangement links TRBV7-9 to TRBJ2-7; D remains unclear. The V end lost 4 bases, the J end lost 4 bases, and 17 bases lay between the germline ends. The germline V gene encodes CDR1 SEHNR and CDR2 FQNEAQ (reference sequence). This CDR3 is built from 15 residues. Here the CDR3 reads CASSSADPGEYEQYF. As DNA, the CDR3 is TGTGCCAGCAGCTCAGCAGATCCGGGCGAATACGAGCAGTACTTC.

The chain has TRBV20-1 and TRBJ2-7; D gene ambiguous. CDR1 DFQATT and CDR2 SNEGSKA come from the germline V gene (reference sequence). The V end lost 6 bases, the J end lost 3 bases, and 15 bases lay between the germline ends. This CDR3 region has 13 residues. CDR3 residues: CSAGTQSHYEQYF. For the CDR3, the DNA is TGCAGTGCGGGCACACAGAGCCACTACGAGCAGTACTTC.

The V and J genes are TRBV6-2 or TRBV6-3 and TRBJ2-5, with 8 positions matching TRBD2. Germline-derived CDR1 and CDR2 are MNHEY and SVGEGT. This CDR3 region has 18 residues. With V trimmed by 2 bases and J by 4 bases, 15 bases remained unmatched. Here the CDR3 DNA reads TGTGCCAGCAGTTACCCTGGACTAGCTGGGAGAGGAGGAGAGACCCAGTACTTC. Its protein product is CASSYPGLAGRGGETQYF.

A few counts support this clonotype. The J gene is TRBJ1-5, the V gene TRBV6-2 or TRBV6-3; D is ambiguous. This CDR3 region has 16 residues. V was shortened by 5 bases and J by 3 bases, with 17 bases between the two germline ends. Germline values: CDR1 MNHEY, CDR2 SVGEGT. This chain's CDR3 is CASSRTIRAPNQPQHF. The CDR3 bases are TGTGCCAGCAGTAGGACGATCCGGGCCCCCAATCAGCCCCAGCATTTT.

The DNA for the CDR3 is TGTGCCAGCAGCTTAGGCCCCGGGGGCCCCAATCAGCCCCAGCATTTT. This translates into CASSLGPGGPNQPQHF. The V and J genes are TRBV7-6 and TRBJ1-5; weak D call: TRBD1 (6 bases). V gave up 1 base and J gave up 3 bases, with 13 bases separating them. CDR1 is SGHVS and CDR2 is FNYEAQ in the germline V gene. This CDR3 is built from 16 residues.

The chain joins TRBV11-2 to TRBJ2-2, with D uncertain. The CDR3 contains 12 residues. Germline V gene sequence: CDR1 SGHAT, CDR2 FQNNGV. The V end was cut by 8 bases, the J end by 7 bases, with 11 bases between. The CDR3 coding sequence is TGTGCCAGCGCCCCTGGCGTCGGGGAGCTGTTTTTT. The encoded protein is CASAPGVGELFF.

This clonotype was counted at least ten times. The chain combines TRBV7-2 with TRBJ2-1; 11 bases align to TRBD2. The CDR3 length is 17 residues. Germline V gene sequence: CDR1 SGHTA, CDR2 FQGNSA. V lost 2 bases and J lost 0; bases outside the gene matches: 3. CDR3 sequence reads: CASSLTSGGSSYNEQFF. Here the CDR3 DNA reads TGTGCCAGCAGCTTAACTAGCGGGGGAAGCTCCTACAATGAGCAGTTCTTC.